This TCR beta chain originates from a study of T cell responses to AZD1222 COVID-19 vaccine. Findings and caveats of the study: Sampling captured repertoires only after the peak T cell response. Most donors were white British, females outnumbered males, and clonal diversity was possibly underestimated.

Clones were read by immunoSEQ multiplex PCR, and TCRdb kept only the in-frame ones, dropping some. This sample carries 110,000 or so clones, more than 75% of them seen once, and the ten largest clones take 4% to 5.5%. This clone was seen only once. What it recognizes is unknown. Specimen: peripheral blood, collected 28 days after the second AZD1222 dose. This receptor was obtained from an adult who received the AZD1222 COVID-19 vaccine.

The CDR3 DNA follows: TGTGCCAGCAGTTTGCAGGGATCCGGAAACACCATATATTTT. Translated, it gives CASSLQGSGNTIYF. The chain uses TRBV28 and TRBJ1-3; D perhaps matches TRBD1 (5 bases). The ends were cut back, 3 bases at V and 4 bases at J, with 10 bases in the middle. The CDR3 loop spans 14 amino acids. Per germline, CDR1 MDHEN and CDR2 SYDVKM.